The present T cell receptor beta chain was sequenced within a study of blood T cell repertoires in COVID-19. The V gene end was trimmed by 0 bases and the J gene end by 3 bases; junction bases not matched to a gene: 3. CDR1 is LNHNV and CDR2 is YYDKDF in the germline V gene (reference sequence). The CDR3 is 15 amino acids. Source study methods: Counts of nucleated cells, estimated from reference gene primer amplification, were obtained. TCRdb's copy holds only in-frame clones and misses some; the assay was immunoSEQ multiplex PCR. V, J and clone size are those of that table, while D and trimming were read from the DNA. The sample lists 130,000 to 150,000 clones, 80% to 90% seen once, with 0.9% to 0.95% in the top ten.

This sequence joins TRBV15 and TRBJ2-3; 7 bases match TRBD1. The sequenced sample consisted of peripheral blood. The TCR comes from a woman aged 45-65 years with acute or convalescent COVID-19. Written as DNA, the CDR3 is TGTGCCACCAGCAGAGACGGGACAGTTACAGATACGCAGTATTTT. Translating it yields CATSRDGTVTDTQYF.